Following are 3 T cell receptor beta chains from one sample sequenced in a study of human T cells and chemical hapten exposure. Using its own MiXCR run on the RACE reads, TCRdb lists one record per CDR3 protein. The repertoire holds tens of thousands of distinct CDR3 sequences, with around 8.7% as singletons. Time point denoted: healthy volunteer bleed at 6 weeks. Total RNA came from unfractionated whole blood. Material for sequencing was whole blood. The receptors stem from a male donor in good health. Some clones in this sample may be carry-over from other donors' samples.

The CDR3 nucleotides read TGTGCCAGCAGCTTAAGGCGTACGGGGGATACGCAGTATTTT. As protein: CASSLRRTGDTQYF. This sequence joins TRBV13 and TRBJ2-3, with TRBD2 as a possible D gene (5 bases). With 2 bases removed from V and 6 bases from J, the gap between germline ends came to 12 bases. The germline V gene encodes CDR1 PRHDT and CDR2 FYEKMQ (reference sequence). This CDR3 comprises 14 residues.

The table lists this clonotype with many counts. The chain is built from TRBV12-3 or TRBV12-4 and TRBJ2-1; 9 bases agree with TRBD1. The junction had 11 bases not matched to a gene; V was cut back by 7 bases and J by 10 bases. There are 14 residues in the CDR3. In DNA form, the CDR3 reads TGTGCCAGCACCTCTCCGACAGGGGGAAAGGAGCAGTTCTTC. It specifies CASTSPTGGKEQFF.

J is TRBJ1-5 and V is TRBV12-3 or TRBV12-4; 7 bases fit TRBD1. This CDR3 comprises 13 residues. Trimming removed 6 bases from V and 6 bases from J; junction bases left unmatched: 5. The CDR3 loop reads CASSDREGQPQHF. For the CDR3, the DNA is TGTGCCAGCAGCGACAGGGAGGGTCAGCCCCAGCATTTT.